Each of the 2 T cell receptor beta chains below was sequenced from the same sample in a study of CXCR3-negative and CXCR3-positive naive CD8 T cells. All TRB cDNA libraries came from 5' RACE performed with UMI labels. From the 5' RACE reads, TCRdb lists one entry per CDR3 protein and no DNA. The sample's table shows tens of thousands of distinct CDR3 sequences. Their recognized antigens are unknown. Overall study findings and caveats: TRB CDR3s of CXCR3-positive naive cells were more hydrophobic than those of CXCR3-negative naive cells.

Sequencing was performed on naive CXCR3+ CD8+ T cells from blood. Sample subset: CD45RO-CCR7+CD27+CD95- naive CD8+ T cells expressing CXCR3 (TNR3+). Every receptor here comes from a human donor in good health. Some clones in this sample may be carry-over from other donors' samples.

CDR3 residues: CSVYLLMNTGELFF. The chain recombines TRBV29-1 with TRBJ2-2. This CDR3 contains 14 residues. The germline V gene encodes CDR1 SQVTM and CDR2 ANQGSEA.

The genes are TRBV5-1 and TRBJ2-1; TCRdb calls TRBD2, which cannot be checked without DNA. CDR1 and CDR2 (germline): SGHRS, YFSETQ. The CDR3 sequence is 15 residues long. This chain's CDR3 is CASSFGTSGYNEQFF.